One sample yielded the 14 T cell receptor beta chains listed below, sequenced in a study of blood T cell repertoires in COVID-19. Profiling relied on immunoSEQ multiplex PCR, and the TCRdb table lists in-frame clones only, not all of them. The table has about 230,000 clones, under 90% seen once. Sequencing used peripheral blood. The receptor source for this set is a woman over 75 with active or convalescent COVID-19.

This clone came up once. This chain connects TRBV28 to TRBJ2-5, with TRBD1 matching 9 bases. The germline V gene encodes CDR1 MDHEN and CDR2 SYDVKM. Trimming removed 6 bases from V and 1 base from J; junction bases left unmatched: 6. The CDR3 totals 15 residues. DNA for the CDR3: TGTGCCAGCAGCGCCCTGACAGGGGGCCAAGAGACCCAGTACTTC. This codes for CASSALTGGQETQYF.

The V and J genes are TRBV25-1 and TRBJ2-2; 9 positions match TRBD1. Germline assignment: CDR1 MGHDK and CDR2 SYGVNS. The CDR3 has 16 residues. Trimming at V came to 3 bases and at J to 5 bases, leaving 7 bases not matched to a gene. The CDR3 reads CASSDRWDRDTGELFF. The CDR3 bases are TGTGCCAGCAGTGATCGGTGGGACAGGGATACCGGGGAGCTGTTTTTT.

V is TRBV2 and J is TRBJ2-2; a weak D match, TRBD1 (6 bases). The CDR3 covers 15 residues. V gave up 6 bases and J gave up 4 bases, with 15 bases separating them. CDR1 is SNHLY and CDR2 is FYNNEI in the germline V gene. CDR3 nucleotide sequence: TGTGCCAGCAGAAGGGCAGGGGTCGTCACCGGGGAGCTGTTTTTT. This sequence encodes CASRRAGVVTGELFF.

The chain recombines TRBV19 with TRBJ1-1; D is unclear. V was shortened by 10 bases and J by 1 base, with 7 bases between the two germline ends. This CDR3 comprises 11 residues. Per the germline V gene, CDR1 is LNHDA and CDR2 is SQIVND (reference sequence). The CDR3 is CATQSNTEAFF. In DNA form, the CDR3 reads TGTGCCACCCAGTCGAACACTGAAGCTTTCTTT.

V gene TRBV7-3 combines with J gene TRBJ2-2; no firm D call. Germline assignment: CDR1 SGHTA and CDR2 FQGTGA. The V end lost 3 bases, the J end lost 7 bases, and 3 bases lay between the germline ends. This CDR3 contains 11 residues. Here the CDR3 DNA reads TGTGCCAGCAGCTTCGGCGGGGAGCTGTTTTTT. Its protein is CASSFGGELFF. Together with reference TRBV7-3 and TRBJ2-2, the CDR3 gives the full variable domain: GAGVSQTPSNKVTEKGKYVELRCDPISGHTALYWYRQSLGQGPEFLIYFQGTGAADDSGLPNDRFFAVRPEGSVSTLKIQRTERGDSAVYLCASSFGGELFFGEGSRLTVL.

The genes are TRBV7-2 and TRBJ2-2; 8 bases are shared with TRBD2. With 5 bases clipped from V and 4 bases from J, the junction kept 6 bases outside the gene matches. CDR1 and CDR2 (germline): SGHTA, FQGNSA. This CDR3 has 15 residues. DNA of the CDR3: TGTGCCAGCAGCCCCACCGGGACTAGCACCGGGGAGCTGTTTTTT. Translating it yields CASSPTGTSTGELFF. Together with reference TRBV7-2 and TRBJ2-2, the CDR3 gives the full variable domain: GAGVSQSPSNKVTEKGKDVELRCDPISGHTALYWYRQSLGQGLEFLIYFQGNSAPDKSGLPSDRFSAERTGGSVSTLTIQRTQQEDSAVYLCASSPTGTSTGELFFGEGSRLTVL.

The CDR3 nucleotides are TGTGCCAGCAACTATGGGACTAGCGGGGAATCCTACGAGCAGTACTTC. Encoded protein: CASNYGTSGESYEQYF. V gene TRBV21-1 combines with J gene TRBJ2-7; TRBD2 was called by the table and not checked on the DNA. TRBV21-1 is marked as a pseudogene. The CDR3 runs 16 residues.

This rearrangement joins TRBV2 to TRBJ2-6, with a weak D call TRBD2 (5 bases). Between the trimmed V and J ends, which lost 6 bases and 0 bases, there was a span of 6 bases. This CDR3 is 14 amino acids long. The V gene's germline CDR1 is SNHLY and CDR2 FYNNEI. The CDR3 DNA sequence: TGTGCCAGCAGGGAGGTCTCTGGGGCCAACGTCCTGACTTTC. Translation: CASREVSGANVLTF.

This rearrangement joins TRBV18 to TRBJ2-7; 11 nucleotides match TRBD1. The length of the CDR3 is 16 residues. After removal of 4 bases from V and 4 bases from J, the junction contained 9 bases not matched to a gene. The V gene's germline CDR1 is KGHSH and CDR2 LQKENI. CDR3 loop: CASSRFRDRGLYEQYF. CDR3 DNA sequence: TGTGCCAGCTCACGCTTCCGGGACAGGGGGTTATACGAGCAGTACTTC.

The chain combines TRBV19 with TRBJ2-5, with 11 bases that match TRBD2. CDR3 size: 15 residues. Germline V gives CDR1 LNHDA, CDR2 SQIVND (reference sequence). V was clipped by 5 bases and J by 1 base; unmatched bases: 3. The CDR3, as DNA: TGTGCCAGTAGTCCCCTAGCGGGAGGCCAAGAGACCCAGTACTTC. Amino acids: CASSPLAGGQETQYF.

DNA for the CDR3: TGTGCCAGCAGCCACCCGGGAGGATTTGAAGCTTTCTTT. Amino acid sequence: CASSHPGGFEAFF. This sequence joins TRBV12-3 or TRBV12-4 and TRBJ1-1; D not certain. V shed 6 bases and J shed 7 bases, with 15 bases lying between them. The length of the CDR3 is 13 residues.

V usage is TRBV9 and J usage is TRBJ2-3, with 8 positions matching TRBD2. Germline CDR1 reads SGDLS; CDR2 reads YYNGEE. This CDR3 is built from 15 residues. With V trimmed by 4 bases and J by 1 base, 5 bases remained unmatched. The CDR3 spells CASSLRTSRTDTQYF. The CDR3 nucleotides are TGTGCCAGCAGCCTCCGGACTAGCCGCACAGATACGCAGTATTTT.

The chain uses TRBV9 and TRBJ1-1; 9 positions match TRBD1. The CDR3 length is 15 residues. Trimming took 4 bases from V and 3 from J; bases not matched to a gene: 7. Looked up from germline, CDR1 is SGDLS and CDR2 is YYNGEE. CDR3: CASSPRDRAHTEAFF. CDR3 nucleotide sequence: TGTGCCAGCAGCCCCCGGGACAGGGCTCACACTGAAGCTTTCTTT.

The J gene is TRBJ2-2, the V gene TRBV5-6; 8 nucleotides line up with TRBD1. There are 15 residues in the CDR3. The germline V gene has CDR1 SGHDT and CDR2 YYEEEE. V lost 4 bases and J lost 7; bases outside the gene matches: 9. CDR3 region: CASSTGRTGIGELFF. The CDR3 region has the DNA TGTGCCAGCAGCACCGGGCGGACAGGGATCGGGGAGCTGTTTTTT.